This T cell receptor (beta chain) comes out of a study of spatial heterogeneity in lung cancer. Across the study: Alpha-chain sequences were detected in numbers that were consistently lower than beta-chain sequences.

Time point noted: blood at routine non-recurrence follow-up after resection. TCRdb re-called the 5' RACE reads through MiXCR, storing one row per CDR3 protein. The sample has tens of thousands of distinct CDR3 sequences, over 7.5% seen once. The sample holds a few counts of this clonotype. The sample consisted of PBMCs, taken at follow-up. The origin of this receptor is a male donor with early-stage non-small cell lung cancer.

DNA of the CDR3: TGTGCCAGCAGCCAAGGCCGGGGTAAGAGGGAGCAGTACTTC. This sequence encodes CASSQGRGKREQYF. The chain links TRBV4-2 to TRBJ2-7, with a weak D call TRBD2 (5 bases). The CDR3 consists of 14 residues. Trimming pared 1 base from V and 7 bases from J, leaving 14 bases between. CDR1 LGHNA and CDR2 YNFKEQ come from the germline V gene.